A selection of T cell receptor beta chains follows, all from one sample in a study of regulatory T cells in long-lasting Graves disease. In TCRdb, the multiplex PCR reads were re-called with MiXCR into one record per CDR3 protein. The repertoire has more than 400,000 distinct CDR3 sequences, around 15% of them found once; the top ten carry less than 15%. A further study also used this sample, focusing on T cells in Graves' hyperthyroidism and ophthalmopathy.

The sequencing used peripheral blood mononuclear cells (PBMCs), collected at new diagnosis, from a patient treated with antithyroid drugs. These TCRs come from a man between 40 and 49 years old with Graves disease. Each CDR3 is given with its conserved first and last residue. The order of the fields is J gene, V gene, clone size, D gene, CDR3 protein, CDR3 DNA. D genes are given only for firm matches. Some rows have no size entry. The others give once, few or many, or a class for an expanded clone.

>TRBJ2-1|TRBV24-1|few|-
CAPRDEQFF
TGTGCCCCGAGGGATGAGCAGTTCTTC
>TRBJ1-1|TRBV5-1|many|TRBD1
CASSATQGQGGTEAFF
TGCGCCAGCAGCGCGACCCAGGGACAGGGAGGAACTGAAGCTTTCTTT
>TRBJ2-7|TRBV7-2|-|TRBD2
CASSTTSFNEQYF
TGTGCCAGCAGCACGACTAGCTTCAATGAGCAGTACTTC
>TRBJ2-5|TRBV27|few|-
CASSFGGRGTQYF
TGTGCCAGCAGTTTTGGGGGCCGCGGGACCCAGTACTTC
>TRBJ2-2|TRBV6-1|many|-
CASAPRANTGELFF
TGTGCCAGCGCCCCCAGGGCGAACACCGGGGAGCTGTTTTTT
>TRBJ2-1|TRBV19|few|TRBD2
CASSIKVRTSGPRAIYNEQFF
TGTGCCAGTAGTATCAAAGTCCGGACTAGTGGACCGCGGGCCATTTACAATGAGCAGTTCTTC
>TRBJ2-1|TRBV7-6|many|-
CASSLNAWRWQFF
TGTGCCAGCAGCTTAAACGCGTGGCGTTGGCAGTTCTTC
>TRBJ1-6|TRBV2|-|-
CASSPSTSPRSSPLHF
TGTGCCAGCAGTCCATCGACGAGCCCCCGTAGTTCACCCCTCCACTTT
>TRBJ1-5|TRBV28|few|-
CASSSAGMGQPQHF
TGTGCCAGCAGTTCAGCAGGGATGGGACAGCCCCAGCATTTT
>TRBJ2-3|TRBV29-1|many|-
CSVGPENTDTQYF
TGCAGCGTCGGACCTGAAAACACAGATACGCAGTATTTT
>TRBJ1-2|TRBV19|-|TRBD1
CASSPTRDRYGYTF
TGTGCCAGTAGCCCCACCCGGGACAGATATGGCTACACCTTC
>TRBJ2-7|TRBV20-1|many|TRBD2
CSARASDYSGSFYEQYF
TGCAGTGCTAGAGCTTCGGATTATAGCGGGAGTTTCTACGAGCAGTACTTC
>TRBJ1-2|TRBV12-3/TRBV12-4|-|-
CASSLGMARGNYGYTF
TGTGCCAGCAGTTTAGGGATGGCCCGGGGCAACTATGGCTACACCTTC
>TRBJ2-1|TRBV7-8|few|TRBD2
CASRDILADPLQFF
TGTGCCAGCAGGGACATACTAGCGGATCCTCTTCAGTTCTTC
>TRBJ2-7|TRBV11-2|many|TRBD2
CASSSPSGRVHEQYF
TGTGCCAGCAGCTCGCCAAGCGGGAGAGTTCACGAGCAGTACTTC
>TRBJ2-3|TRBV20-1|many|TRBD2
CSAIGLAGVADTQYF
TGCAGTGCTATTGGGCTAGCGGGAGTAGCAGATACGCAGTATTTT
>TRBJ2-7|TRBV20-1|few|TRBD2
CSAPRLAGVVAGYEQYF
TGCAGTGCCCCGCGACTAGCGGGAGTAGTAGCGGGTTACGAGCAGTACTTC
>TRBJ2-7|TRBV7-9|many|-
CASSLAGFSYEQYF
TGTGCCAGCAGCTTAGCGGGCTTCTCCTACGAGCAGTACTTC
>TRBJ1-4|TRBV25-1|-|-
CASSEYGGGNEKLFF
TGTGCCAGCAGTGAATATGGGGGGGGAAATGAAAAACTGTTTTTT
>TRBJ2-5|TRBV10-1|-|-
CANTGLRAQYF
TGCGCCAACACAGGGTTGAGGGCCCAGTACTTC
>TRBJ2-2|TRBV5-4|-|-
CASSLDRRQNTGELFF
TGTGCCAGCAGCCTCGACAGGCGCCAGAACACCGGGGAGCTGTTTTTT
>TRBJ2-5|TRBV2|once|-
CASRAEGETQYF
TGTGCCAGCAGGGCAGAAGGAGAGACCCAGTACTTC
>TRBJ2-7|TRBV28|many|-
CASGRSSYEQYF
TGTGCCTCGGGTAGGAGCTCCTACGAGCAGTACTTC
>TRBJ2-7|TRBV20-1|many|TRBD2
CSARESGSSYEQYF
TGCAGTGCTAGAGAGAGCGGGAGCTCCTACGAGCAGTACTTC
>TRBJ2-7|TRBV20-1|many|-
CSAHHPELYEQYF
TGCAGTGCTCACCATCCGGAGCTGTACGAGCAGTACTTC
>TRBJ1-2|TRBV18|many|TRBD1
CASSPLGQDYGYTF
TGTGCCAGCTCACCACTGGGACAGGACTATGGCTACACCTTC
>TRBJ2-7|TRBV5-1|many|-
CASSLYRDQEQYF
TGTGCCAGCAGCTTGTACAGGGATCAAGAGCAGTACTTC
>TRBJ1-2|TRBV10-1|many|-
CASSPSVAGGYTF
TGCGCCAGCAGCCCCTCCGTGGCTGGGGGCTACACCTTC
>TRBJ2-3|TRBV28|many|TRBD2
CASSFAGASTDTQYF
TGTGCCAGCAGTTTCGCGGGAGCTAGCACAGATACGCAGTATTTT
>TRBJ2-3|TRBV4-1|-|-
CASSQHSNTQYF
TGCGCCAGCAGCCAACACTCGAATACGCAGTATTTT
>TRBJ1-5|TRBV12-5|-|-
CASGRAMSNQPQHF
TGTGCTAGTGGCCGGGCTATGAGCAATCAGCCCCAGCATTTT
>TRBJ2-5|TRBV10-3|-|TRBD1
CAISPGTGEVGTQYF
TGTGCCATCAGTCCAGGGACAGGGGAAGTTGGGACCCAGTACTTC
>TRBJ2-7|TRBV20-1|many|TRBD1
CSALTGDGYEQYF
TGCAGTGCCCTGACAGGGGACGGCTACGAGCAGTACTTC
>TRBJ2-1|TRBV7-9|-|-
CASSLNGGGEQFF
TGTGCCAGCAGCTTAAATGGGGGAGGTGAGCAGTTCTTC
>TRBJ2-7|TRBV29-1|many|-
CSAREWQGYEQYF
TGCAGCGCCAGAGAGTGGCAGGGCTACGAGCAGTACTTC
>TRBJ2-3|TRBV29-1|many|-
CSVENSGTDTQYF
TGCAGCGTTGAAAACAGTGGCACAGATACGCAGTATTTT
>TRBJ2-7|TRBV2|few|-
CASSEGPLEQYF
TGTGCCAGCAGTGAGGGGCCCCTGGAGCAGTACTTC
>TRBJ2-7|TRBV6-9|many|TRBD2
CASSYSAGLAGGLIEQYF
TGTGCCAGCAGTTACTCTGCGGGACTAGCGGGAGGTTTGATCGAGCAGTACTTC
>TRBJ1-1|TRBV2|many|TRBD1
CASSVQGVLIDTEAFF
TGTGCCAGCAGTGTCCAGGGGGTATTAATCGACACTGAAGCTTTCTTT
>TRBJ1-2|TRBV29-1|-|-
CSVGQPSYGYTF
TGCAGCGTTGGTCAGCCATCCTATGGCTACACCTTC
>TRBJ1-3|TRBV7-2|-|-
CASSPGTFSGNTIYF
TGTGCCAGCAGCCCCGGGACTTTCTCTGGAAACACCATATATTTT
>TRBJ2-7|TRBV28|many|-
CASSNTGDGYEQYF
TGTGCCAGCAGTAATACGGGAGACGGCTACGAGCAGTACTTC
>TRBJ2-7|TRBV14|many|TRBD2
CASSRSGTSGFYEQYF
TGTGCCAGCAGCCGCTCCGGGACTAGCGGATTCTACGAGCAGTACTTC
>TRBJ2-1|TRBV7-3|many|-
CASSPGSEAEQFF
TGTGCCAGCAGCCCCGGGTCCGAGGCGGAGCAGTTCTTC
>TRBJ2-2|TRBV11-3|many|TRBD2
CASSAGLAGENTGELFF
TGTGCCAGCAGCGCGGGACTAGCGGGGGAGAACACCGGGGAGCTGTTTTTT
>TRBJ1-1|TRBV12-5|many|-
CASRPMNTEAFF
TGTGCTAGTAGGCCGATGAACACTGAAGCTTTCTTT
>TRBJ1-2|TRBV29-1|-|TRBD1
CSVEGRDRAYGYTF
TGCAGCGTTGAAGGCCGGGACAGGGCTTATGGCTACACCTTC
>TRBJ2-7|TRBV11-2|many|TRBD2
CASSYETSGQYEQYF
TGTGCCAGCAGCTATGAGACTAGCGGGCAATACGAGCAGTACTTC
>TRBJ2-5|TRBV29-1|few|-
CSVDTSRETQYF
TGCAGCGTTGATACTAGTAGGGAGACCCAGTACTTC
>TRBJ2-1|TRBV7-2|-|-
CASSIRDEQFF
TGTGCCAGCTCAATCAGGGATGAGCAGTTCTTC
>TRBJ2-1|TRBV29-1|many|-
CSVGTPSSYNEQFF
TGCAGCGTAGGGACGCCAAGCTCCTACAATGAGCAGTTCTTC
>TRBJ2-5|TRBV10-3|-|-
CAAPKETQETQYF
TGTGCCGCCCCTAAGGAGACACAAGAGACCCAGTACTTC
>TRBJ2-5|TRBV24-1|-|TRBD1
CATSDQTGLKTQYF
TGTGCCACCAGTGACCAGACAGGGCTCAAGACCCAGTACTTC
>TRBJ1-1|TRBV30|-|-
CAWSANRNTEAFF
TGTGCCTGGAGTGCAAATAGGAACACTGAAGCTTTCTTT
>TRBJ2-3|TRBV9|many|-
CASSVVWGSTDTQYF
TGTGCCAGCAGCGTAGTTTGGGGCTCCACAGATACGCAGTATTTT
>TRBJ2-7|TRBV29-1|many|TRBD1
CSVEEQGLIEQYF
TGCAGCGTTGAAGAACAGGGGCTTATCGAGCAGTACTTC
>TRBJ2-2|TRBV12-3/TRBV12-4|many|TRBD1
CASSLGQSGTGELFF
TGTGCCAGCAGTCTGGGACAGTCGGGCACCGGGGAGCTGTTTTTT
>TRBJ2-7|TRBV6-5|many|-
CASSYSSGHSYEQYF
TGTGCCAGCAGTTACTCGTCGGGACATAGCTACGAGCAGTACTTC
>TRBJ2-3|TRBV7-2|-|-
CASSSYKITTDTQYF
TGTGCCAGCAGCTCCTACAAGATAACCACAGATACGCAGTATTTT